These 3 T cell receptor beta chains were sequenced from one sample in a study of blood T cell repertoires in COVID-19. Libraries were prepared by immunoSEQ multiplex PCR; TCRdb keeps only in-frame clonotypes and omits some of them. The sample yields approximately 44,000 clones, around 83% seen once. Source material: peripheral blood. Receptors were obtained from a human donor in a cohort sampled during active COVID-19.

This chain connects TRBV12-3 or TRBV12-4 to TRBJ1-2; D is undetermined. V was cut by 2 bases and J by 8 bases, with 12 bases left in between. The CDR3 totals 13 residues. The CDR3 is CASSLLIRFGYTF. CDR3 DNA sequence: TGTGCCAGCAGTTTATTAATCCGGTTCGGCTACACCTTC.

This chain joins TRBV24-1 and TRBJ2-7, with 9 bases lining up with TRBD1. V lost 4 bases, J lost 5 bases, and 8 bases stayed unmatched. This CDR3 comprises 15 residues. Per germline, CDR1 KGHDR and CDR2 SFDVKD. The chain's CDR3 is CATSETGTGRNEQYF. The CDR3 region has the DNA TGTGCCACCAGTGAAACCGGGACAGGGCGGAACGAGCAGTACTTC.

This chain links TRBV29-1 with TRBJ2-2, with 8 bases that match TRBD2. Germline CDR1 is SQVTM and CDR2 is ANQGSEA. CDR3 size: 15 residues. V gave up 5 bases and J gave up 4 bases; unmatched junction bases: 9. In DNA form, the CDR3 reads TGCAGCGTTCCCCGGGGGGGAGGGTCCACCGGGGAGCTGTTTTTT. Translation: CSVPRGGGSTGELFF.